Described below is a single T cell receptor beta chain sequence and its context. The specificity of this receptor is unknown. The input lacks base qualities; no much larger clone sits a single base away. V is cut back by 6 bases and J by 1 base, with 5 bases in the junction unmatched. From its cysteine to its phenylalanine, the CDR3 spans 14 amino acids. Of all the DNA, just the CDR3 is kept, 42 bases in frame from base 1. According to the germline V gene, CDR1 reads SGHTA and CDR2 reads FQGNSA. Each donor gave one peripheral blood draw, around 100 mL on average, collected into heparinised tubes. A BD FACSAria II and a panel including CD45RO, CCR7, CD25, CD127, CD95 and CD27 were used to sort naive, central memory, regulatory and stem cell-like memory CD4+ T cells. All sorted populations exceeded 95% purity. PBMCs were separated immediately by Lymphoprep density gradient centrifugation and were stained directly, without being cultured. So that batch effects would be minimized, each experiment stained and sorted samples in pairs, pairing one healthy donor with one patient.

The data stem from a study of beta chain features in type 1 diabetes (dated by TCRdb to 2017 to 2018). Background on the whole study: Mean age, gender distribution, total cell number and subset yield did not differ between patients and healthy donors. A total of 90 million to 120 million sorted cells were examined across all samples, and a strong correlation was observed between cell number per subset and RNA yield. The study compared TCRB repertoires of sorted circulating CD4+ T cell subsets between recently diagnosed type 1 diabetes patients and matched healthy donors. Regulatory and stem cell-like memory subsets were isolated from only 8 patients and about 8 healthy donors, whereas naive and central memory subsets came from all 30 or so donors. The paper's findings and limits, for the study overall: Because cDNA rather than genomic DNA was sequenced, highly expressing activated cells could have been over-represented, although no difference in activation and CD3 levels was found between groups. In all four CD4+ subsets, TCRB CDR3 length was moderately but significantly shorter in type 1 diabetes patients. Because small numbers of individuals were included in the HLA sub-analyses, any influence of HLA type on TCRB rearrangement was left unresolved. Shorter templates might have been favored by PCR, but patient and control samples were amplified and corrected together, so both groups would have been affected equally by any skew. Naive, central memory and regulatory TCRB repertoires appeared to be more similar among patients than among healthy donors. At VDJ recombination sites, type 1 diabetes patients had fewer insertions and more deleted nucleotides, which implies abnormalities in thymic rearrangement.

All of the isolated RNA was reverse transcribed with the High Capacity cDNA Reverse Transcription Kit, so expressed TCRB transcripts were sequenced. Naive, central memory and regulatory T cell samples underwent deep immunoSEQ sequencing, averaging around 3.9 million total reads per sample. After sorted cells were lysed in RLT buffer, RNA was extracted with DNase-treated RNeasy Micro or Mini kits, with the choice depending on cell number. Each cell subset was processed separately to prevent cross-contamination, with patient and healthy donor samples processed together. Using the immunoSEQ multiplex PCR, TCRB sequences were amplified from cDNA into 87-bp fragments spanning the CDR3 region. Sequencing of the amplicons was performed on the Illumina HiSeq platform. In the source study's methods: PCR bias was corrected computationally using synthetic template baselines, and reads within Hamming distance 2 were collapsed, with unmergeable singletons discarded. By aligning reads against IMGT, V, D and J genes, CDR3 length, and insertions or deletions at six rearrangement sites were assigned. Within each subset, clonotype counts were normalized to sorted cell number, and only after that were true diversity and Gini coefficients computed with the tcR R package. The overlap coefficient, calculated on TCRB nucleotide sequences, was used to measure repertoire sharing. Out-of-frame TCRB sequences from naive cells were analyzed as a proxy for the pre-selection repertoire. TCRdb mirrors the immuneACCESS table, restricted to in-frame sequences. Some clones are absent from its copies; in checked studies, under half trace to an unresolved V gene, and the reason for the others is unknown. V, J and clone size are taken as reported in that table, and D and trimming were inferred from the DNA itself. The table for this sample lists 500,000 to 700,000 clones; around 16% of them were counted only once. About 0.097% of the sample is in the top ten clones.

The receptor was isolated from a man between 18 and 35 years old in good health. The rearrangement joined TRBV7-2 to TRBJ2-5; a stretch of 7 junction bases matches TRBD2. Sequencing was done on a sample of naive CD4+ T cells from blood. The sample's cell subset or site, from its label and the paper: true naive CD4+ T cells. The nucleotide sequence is TGTGCCAGCAGGGGGACTAACTCCCAAGAGACCCAGTACTTC. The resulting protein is CASRGTNSQETQYF.